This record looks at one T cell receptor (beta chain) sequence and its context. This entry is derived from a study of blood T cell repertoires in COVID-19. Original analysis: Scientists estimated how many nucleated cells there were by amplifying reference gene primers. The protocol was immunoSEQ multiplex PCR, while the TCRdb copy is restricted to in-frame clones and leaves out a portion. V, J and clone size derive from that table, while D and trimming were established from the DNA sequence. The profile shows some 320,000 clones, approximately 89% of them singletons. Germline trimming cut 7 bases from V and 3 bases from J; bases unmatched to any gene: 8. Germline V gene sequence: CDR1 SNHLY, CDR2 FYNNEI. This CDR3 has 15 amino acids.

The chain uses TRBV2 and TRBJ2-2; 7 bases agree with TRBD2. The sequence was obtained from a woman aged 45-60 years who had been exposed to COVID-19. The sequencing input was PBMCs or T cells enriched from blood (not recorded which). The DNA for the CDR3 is TGTGCCAGCAAGCAGGCTGCGGGGGACACCGGGGAGCTGTTTTTT. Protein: CASKQAAGDTGELFF.